The next 21 T cell receptor beta chains were all read from a single sample in a study of OX40 agonist ivuxolimab in advanced cancers. Assay used: immunoSEQ multiplex PCR; TCRdb lists only in-frame clones, some missing. The profile shows 75,000 to 80,000 clones, 87% of them singletons. Sequenced here: CD4+ or CD8+ T cells sorted from blood, sampled in a trial of the OX40 agonist ivuxolimab. All receptors derive from an adult with an advanced solid tumor such as melanoma, head and neck, liver or kidney cancer.

The chain joins TRBV11-3 to TRBJ2-2; no clear D. Trimming stripped 1 base from V and 6 bases from J, with 3 bases between. The CDR3 consists of 12 residues. Germline loops: CDR1 SGHNT, CDR2 YENEEA. CDR3 nucleotide sequence: TGTGCCAGCAGCTTAGTTGCCGGGGAGCTGTTTTTT. Encoded protein: CASSLVAGELFF.

The chain joins TRBV5-1 to TRBJ2-7; TRBD1 matches 7 bases. The CDR3 contains 13 residues. V dropped 3 bases and J dropped 3; count of bases not matched to a gene: 3. The germline V gene has CDR1 SGHRS and CDR2 YFSETQ. The CDR3 DNA reads as TGCGCCAGCAGCTCCGACAGGGTCTACGAGCAGTACTTC. It specifies CASSSDRVYEQYF.

A single count supports this clone. This chain uses TRBV10-3 with TRBJ2-7; possible D gene TRBD1, 5 bases. This CDR3 is 14 amino acids long. From germline, CDR1 is ENHRY and CDR2 SYGVKD. V was trimmed by 3 bases and J by 5 bases, leaving 14 bases between them. The CDR3 loop reads CAISDQGSNDEQYF. CDR3 nucleotide sequence: TGTGCCATCAGTGATCAGGGTTCTAACGACGAGCAGTACTTC.

The genes are TRBV5-1 and TRBJ1-2; a possible D gene is TRBD1 (5 bases). The V end was cut by 0 bases, the J end by 3 bases, with 9 bases between. The CDR3 extends over 14 amino acids. In germline, CDR1 is SGHRS, CDR2 YFSETQ. DNA of the CDR3: TGCGCCAGCAGCTTGGAGGGGACCGACTATGGCTACACCTTC. It encodes CASSLEGTDYGYTF.

The chain has TRBV19 and TRBJ2-7; no firm D call. Trimming cost V 6 bases and J 0 bases, with 15 bases left between them. Germline V gene data show CDR1 as LNHDA and CDR2 as SQIVND (reference sequence). The CDR3 loop spans 15 amino acids. CDR3 residues: CASSPTGPNSYEQYF. CDR3 DNA: TGTGCCAGTAGCCCGACCGGGCCAAACTCCTACGAGCAGTACTTC. Looking up the rest from reference TRBV19 and TRBJ2-7 gives the full variable domain: DGGITQSPKYLFRKEGQNVTLSCEQNLNHDAMYWYRQDPGQGLRLIYYSQIVNDFQKGDIAEGYSVSREKKESFPLTVTSAQKNPTAFYLCASSPTGPNSYEQYFGPGTRLTVT.

CDR3 protein: CASSATSSSTDTQYF. In DNA form, the CDR3 reads TGTGCCAGCAGCGCCACTAGTTCTAGCACAGATACGCAGTATTTT. The chain recombines TRBV9 with TRBJ2-3; D is perhaps TRBD2 (5 bases). CDR3 size: 15 residues. Germline V gives CDR1 SGDLS, CDR2 YYNGEE. Between the trimmed V and J ends, which lost 3 bases and 0 bases, there was a span of 11 bases.

The chain carries TRBV18 and TRBJ2-5, with D unresolved. Trimming shortened V by 2 bases and J by 5 bases, and 9 bases separated the two germline ends. The CDR3 runs 13 residues. Germline CDR1 KGHSH, CDR2 LQKENI. Here the CDR3 DNA reads TGTGCCAGCTCACCAAACCCCGGGGAGACCCAGTACTTC. It yields the protein CASSPNPGETQYF.

This clone was counted a single time. The CDR3 is CASSPGGPSTDTQYF. DNA of the CDR3: TGTGCCAGCAGCCCCGGGGGGCCTAGCACAGATACGCAGTATTTT. The chain is built from TRBV7-2 and TRBJ2-3; possible D gene TRBD2, 7 bases. This CDR3 is 15 amino acids long. From germline, CDR1 is SGHTA and CDR2 FQGNSA. Trimming cost V 5 bases and J 0 bases, with 12 bases left between them.

This clone has at least ten counts. The J gene is TRBJ1-1, the V gene TRBV5-6; 9 bases are a match to TRBD1. Losses at the gene ends were 3 bases for V and 1 base for J; bases not matched to a gene: 1. There are 14 residues in the CDR3. The germline V gene encodes CDR1 SGHDT and CDR2 YYEEEE. CDR3 loop: CASSWGQGNTEAFF. DNA of the CDR3: TGTGCCAGCAGCTGGGGACAGGGGAACACTGAAGCTTTCTTT.

The J gene is TRBJ2-3, the V gene TRBV5-1; weak D call: TRBD1 (5 bases). The CDR3 sequence is 14 residues long. Trimming removed 2 bases from V and 3 bases from J, with 10 bases in between. Germline-derived CDR1 and CDR2 are SGHRS and YFSETQ. The CDR3, as DNA: TGCGCCAGCAGCTTCTCAGGGAAGACAGATACGCAGTATTTT. Translation gives CASSFSGKTDTQYF. Supplemented by reference TRBV5-1 and TRBJ2-3, the full variable domain reads KAGVTQTPRYLIKTRGQQVTLSCSPISGHRSVSWYQQTPGQGLQFLFEYFSETQRNKGNFPGRFSGRQFSNSRSEMNVSTLELGDSALYLCASSFSGKTDTQYFGPGTRLTVL.

The count of this clone is one. One end of the junction varies from germline; a read error may be responsible. The V call is TRBV5-5, the J call TRBJ1-6; D not resolved. The CDR3 runs 14 residues. Germline CDR1 is SGHKS and CDR2 is YYEKEE (reference sequence). The DNA for the CDR3 is TGTGCCAGCAACTTGGACCTCTATAATTCACCCCTCCACTTT. Protein: CASNLDLYNSPLHF.

The chain carries TRBV19 and TRBJ1-4; tentatively, D is TRBD1 (6 bases). This CDR3 is built from 13 residues. V gave up 6 bases and J gave up 7 bases, with 12 bases separating them. CDR1 LNHDA and CDR2 SQIVND come from the germline V gene (reference sequence). As DNA, the CDR3 is TGTGCCAGTAGCGACCGAGGGGGTGAAAAACTGTTTTTT. This codes for CASSDRGGEKLFF.

V is TRBV29-1 and J is TRBJ1-1; no clear D gene. V lost 3 bases and J 2 bases, leaving 13 bases between the germline ends. The germline V gene encodes CDR1 SQVTM and CDR2 ANQGSEA. The CDR3 spans 14 residues. The CDR3 region is CSVETLIANTEAFF. The CDR3, as DNA: TGCAGCGTTGAGACCCTTATTGCCAACACTGAAGCTTTCTTT.

The chain recombines TRBV7-2 with TRBJ1-2; tentative D call: TRBD1 (5 bases). The germline gives CDR1 SGHTA, CDR2 FQGNSA. This CDR3 has 14 amino acids. Deletions cut 2 bases from V and 3 bases from J, with 10 bases between. The CDR3 DNA is TGTGCCAGCAGCTTACCAGGGTTGGACTATGGCTACACCTTC. Its translation is CASSLPGLDYGYTF.

The chain joins TRBV6-6 to TRBJ1-3, with 8 bases lining up with TRBD1. V was clipped by 2 bases and J by 6 bases; unmatched bases: 9. This CDR3 is 16 amino acids long. The V gene's germline CDR1 is MNHNY and CDR2 SVGAGI (reference sequence). CDR3 loop: CASSYPFDRGANTIYF. As DNA, the CDR3 is TGTGCCAGCAGTTACCCTTTCGACAGGGGCGCAAACACCATATATTTT.

This clone was counted only a few times. The V gene is TRBV5-1, the J gene TRBJ1-1, with no clear D. This CDR3 has 13 residues. Germline V gives CDR1 SGHRS, CDR2 YFSETQ. The germline V and J ends were trimmed by 0 bases and 7 bases, with 10 bases remaining between them. The CDR3 reads CASSLGGKIEAFF. The DNA for the CDR3 is TGCGCCAGCAGCTTGGGGGGAAAGATTGAAGCTTTCTTT.

The V gene is TRBV6-1, the J gene TRBJ2-7, with D possibly being TRBD2 (5 bases). Looked up from germline, CDR1 is MNHNS and CDR2 is SASEGT. The CDR3 loop spans 14 amino acids. The V gene lost 4 bases and the J gene lost 0 bases, with 10 bases spanning the gap. The CDR3 region is CASSASSPSYEQYF. In DNA, the CDR3 is TGTGCCAGCAGTGCTAGCTCACCCTCCTACGAGCAGTACTTC.

The chain links TRBV7-2 to TRBJ1-5; tentatively, D is TRBD1 (6 bases). V was clipped by 1 base and J by 5 bases, with 9 bases between them. Germline assignment: CDR1 SGHTA and CDR2 FQGNSA. The CDR3 spans 14 residues. This chain's CDR3 is CASSLGGAYQPQHF. DNA for the CDR3: TGTGCCAGCAGCTTAGGGGGGGCCTATCAGCCCCAGCATTTT. Full variable domain (missing parts from reference TRBV7-2 and TRBJ1-5): GAGVSQSPSNKVTEKGKDVELRCDPISGHTALYWYRQSLGQGLEFLIYFQGNSAPDKSGLPSDRFSAERTGGSVSTLTIQRTQQEDSAVYLCASSLGGAYQPQHFGDGTRLSIL.

The DNA for the CDR3 is TGCGCCAGCAGCTCCCCAGGGAGGGGTTCACCCCTCCACTTT. It specifies CASSSPGRGSPLHF. V and J are TRBV5-1 and TRBJ1-6; perhaps TRBD1 as D (5 bases). V lost 3 bases, J lost 9 bases, and 13 bases lay in between. The CDR3 totals 14 residues. Per germline, CDR1 SGHRS and CDR2 YFSETQ.

The chain joins TRBV11-2 to TRBJ2-3; D unresolved. The germline gives CDR1 SGHAT, CDR2 FQNNGV. The CDR3 contains 14 residues. The ends were cut back, 1 base at V and 0 bases at J, with 5 bases in the middle. The CDR3 is CASSLVYSTDTQYF. CDR3 in DNA: TGTGCCAGCAGCTTAGTCTACAGCACAGATACGCAGTATTTT.

The CDR3 region has the DNA TGTGCCAGTCTCTCCGGGGGGCCCTCCTCCTACAATGAGCAGTTCTTC. Translating gives CASLSGGPSSYNEQFF. V usage is TRBV5-4 and J usage is TRBJ2-1; tentative D call: TRBD2 (7 bases). Trimming cost V 8 bases and J 0 bases, with 18 bases left between them. The CDR3 sequence is 16 residues long. CDR1 and CDR2 from the germline V gene are SGHNT and YYREEE (reference sequence).